This is a list of T cell receptor beta chains from one sample in a study of T cell repertoires in aging, cancer and after chemotherapy. TCRdb reprocessed the multiplex PCR reads via MiXCR and lists one record per CDR3 protein. The data show 1,800 or so distinct CDR3 sequences, about a third seen once. Specimen: blood. Receptor source: a human donor with a solid tumor. The CDR3 runs from the conserved cysteine through the conserved F or W. A D gene is named only where the DNA matches it firmly. The size of a clone is reported for some rows only, either as once, few or many, or as a class for expanded clones.

cdr3_nt cdr3_aa clone_size v_call d_call j_call
TGTGCCAGCAGTTTGTATATAGGCCAGCCCCAGCATTTT CASSLYIGQPQHF NA TRBV6-5 NA TRBJ1-5
TGCAGTGCTAGCGGACAGGGGGTCAACAATGAGCAGTTCTTC CSASGQGVNNEQFF few TRBV20-1 TRBD1 TRBJ2-1
TGTGCCAGCCGGGACCGGAACACTGAAGCTTTCTTT CASRDRNTEAFF NA TRBV19 NA TRBJ1-1
TGTGCCAGCAGCGCCCAACTAGCGGGGGGACAGACCCAGTACTTC CASSAQLAGGQTQYF few TRBV5-4 TRBD2 TRBJ2-5
TGTGCCAGCAGAAAGGACAGCTACAATCAGCCCCAGCATTTT CASRKDSYNQPQHF NA TRBV2 NA TRBJ1-5
TGTGCCAGCAGCTTACTAGCGGGGGACCTAGATACGCAGTATTTT CASSLLAGDLDTQYF few TRBV7-9 TRBD2 TRBJ2-3
TGCGCCAGCAGTGGAACTAGCGGGGCCCTAAAGGGGGAGCTGTTTTTT CASSGTSGALKGELFF few TRBV10-2 TRBD2 TRBJ2-2
TGTGCCAGCAGCAAGGACAGGGGCGGCTCCTATAATTCACCCCTCCACTTT CASSKDRGGSYNSPLHF large TRBV6-1 TRBD1 TRBJ1-6
TGTGCCACCAGCCCCCGGGACACCTCCTACGAGCAGTACTTC CATSPRDTSYEQYF few TRBV15 NA TRBJ2-7
TGTGCCAGCAGCCTTGGGACTAGCGGGGGCACGGGTACGCAGTATTTT CASSLGTSGGTGTQYF NA TRBV6-1 TRBD2 TRBJ2-3
TGTGCCAGCAGCTTGGCTGGTAGGGATAACTATGGCTACACCTTC CASSLAGRDNYGYTF few TRBV5-6 NA TRBJ1-2
TGTGCCAGCAGTTTGTGGACAGGGGGCGATTCACCCCTCCACTTT CASSLWTGGDSPLHF NA TRBV12-3/TRBV12-4 TRBD1 TRBJ1-6
TGTGCCAGCAGAAGACAGGGTCCTACAGAGACCCAGTACTTC CASRRQGPTETQYF NA TRBV6-1 TRBD1 TRBJ2-5
TGTGCCAGCAGTTTTGGGGGGGGGGACAATTCACCCCTCCACTTT CASSFGGGDNSPLHF few TRBV12-3/TRBV12-4 NA TRBJ1-6
TGTGCCACCAGCAACCTGACAGGGAAGTACGAGCAGTACTTC CATSNLTGKYEQYF NA TRBV15 TRBD1 TRBJ2-7
TGTGCCAGCAGCCCTACAGGGAGGACAGATACGCAGTATTTT CASSPTGRTDTQYF few TRBV5-4 NA TRBJ2-3
TGTGCCAGCAGTGCCGGGACTTCAGATACGCAGTATTTT CASSAGTSDTQYF few TRBV5-5 NA TRBJ2-3
TGCAGTCAACTCGGGACACGGCACAATGAGCAGTTCTTC CSQLGTRHNEQFF NA TRBV20-1 NA TRBJ2-1
TGTGCCAGCAGTACCGGGACAGGAGGAGTACCCCTCCACTTT CASSTGTGGVPLHF NA TRBV6-5 TRBD1 TRBJ1-6
TGTGCCATCAGTGCGTCTAGCGGGGGGTCAGATACGCAGTATTTT CAISASSGGSDTQYF NA TRBV10-3 TRBD2 TRBJ2-3
TGTGCCACCAGCAGAGATAGCGGAGGCTACACCTTC CATSRDSGGYTF NA TRBV15 NA TRBJ1-2
TGTGCCACCAGTGCGCGGGGGGTGAAAGATACGCAGTATTTT CATSARGVKDTQYF few TRBV24-1 TRBD2 TRBJ2-3
TGTGCCAGCAGTGAAGAGTGGGGGGGTTACAATGAGCAGTTCTTC CASSEEWGGYNEQFF NA TRBV6-1 TRBD2 TRBJ2-1
TGTGCCAGCAGTGAGGCAGGGGGCACGGCGGCACGTGAGCAGTACTTC CASSEAGGTAAREQYF few TRBV6-6 TRBD1 TRBJ2-7
TGTGCCAGCAGCCCCGGGGCAGAGTATTACGAGCAGTACTTC CASSPGAEYYEQYF few TRBV5-5 NA TRBJ2-7
TGTGCCACCAGCAGGAGACAGGTCGGCGATGGCTACACCTTC CATSRRQVGDGYTF NA TRBV15 NA TRBJ1-2
TGTGCCACCAGTGAGGGGACTAGAATGGTGAATGAGCAGTTCTTC CATSEGTRMVNEQFF NA TRBV24-1 TRBD2 TRBJ2-1
TGTGCCAGCAGCTTCGGGACAGGGTCCTACGAGCAGTACTTC CASSFGTGSYEQYF NA TRBV5-4 TRBD1 TRBJ2-7
TGCGCCAGCAAACCGGGACTAGGGGGAAGAACAGATACGCAGTATTTT CASKPGLGGRTDTQYF NA TRBV10-2 TRBD2 TRBJ2-3
TGTGCCAGTAGTATAGGGCCCGATCAGCCCCAGCATTTT CASSIGPDQPQHF once TRBV19 NA TRBJ1-5
TGCGCCAGCAGCCAACCCCAGAGCGGGGGCCCCCCTAACTATGGCTACACCTTC CASSQPQSGGPPNYGYTF NA TRBV4-1 NA TRBJ1-2
TGTGCCAGCAGCCCAGGACGGGAGAACACTGAAGCTTTCTTT CASSPGRENTEAFF NA TRBV7-9 NA TRBJ1-1
TGTGCCAGCAGTTTCACGCACGGTGAAAAACTGTTTTTT CASSFTHGEKLFF NA TRBV12-3/TRBV12-4 NA TRBJ1-4
TGTGCCAGCAGCTTGGAGGTTGAGCAGTTCTTC CASSLEVEQFF few TRBV5-6 NA TRBJ2-1
TGTGCCAGCAGCTTTTCCGCTTCACCCCTCCACTTT CASSFSASPLHF few TRBV7-9 NA TRBJ1-6
TGTGCCAGCAGACCGGGCCCCACCCAAGAGACCCAGTACTTC CASRPGPTQETQYF NA TRBV6-1 NA TRBJ2-5
TGTGCCAGCAGCTTAGCGGCGGGGGTCCGGACAGATACGCAGTATTTT CASSLAAGVRTDTQYF NA TRBV7-2 TRBD2 TRBJ2-3
TGTGCTAGCAGTCCCCTAGCGGGGGGGCTGGCAGATACGCAGTATTTT CASSPLAGGLADTQYF NA TRBV7-7 TRBD2 TRBJ2-3
TGTGCCAGCAGTGACTCACAGGGGGCCACAGATACGCAGTATTTT CASSDSQGATDTQYF few TRBV6-4 TRBD1 TRBJ2-3
TGTGCCGTAGGACCTCGGGACGGTTATGGCTACACCTTC CAVGPRDGYGYTF few TRBV19 NA TRBJ1-2
TGTGCCAGCACCTCCCGGGGGGCCGCCGTCACAGATACGCAGTATTTT CASTSRGAAVTDTQYF NA TRBV6-6 NA TRBJ2-3
TGCAGTGCTAGGGTAGCGGGGGGGATAGAGACCCAGTACTTC CSARVAGGIETQYF few TRBV20-1 TRBD2 TRBJ2-5
TGTGCCATCAGTGGGGGGCGGGGTGGCACAGATACGCAGTATTTT CAISGGRGGTDTQYF few TRBV10-3 NA TRBJ2-3
TGTGCCACCAGCACCGGACAGGGTACCGTTTTGAAGGAAAAACTGTTTTTT CATSTGQGTVLKEKLFF NA TRBV15 TRBD1 TRBJ1-4
TGCAGTGCTCCTGCCTTGGATACGCAGTATTTT CSAPALDTQYF NA TRBV20-1 NA TRBJ2-3
TGTGCCAGCAGTATGAACGGACAGGGAGCATTCTATGGCTACACCTTC CASSMNGQGAFYGYTF NA TRBV27 TRBD1 TRBJ1-2
TGTGCCAGCAGCTTGCAACAGGCAGGGCGTAGGCAAGAGACCCAGTACTTC CASSLQQAGRRQETQYF NA TRBV5-4 NA TRBJ2-5
TGTGCCACCAGTCGGTCGGAGACCCAGTACTTC CATSRSETQYF once TRBV24-1 NA TRBJ2-5
TGTGCCAGCAGCCCCTCGGGTGTCGGGGAGCTGTTTTTT CASSPSGVGELFF few TRBV7-9 NA TRBJ2-2
TGTGCCAGCAGGGGCCGACTAGCGGGGGGCTGGGAGCAGTTCTTC CASRGRLAGGWEQFF NA TRBV6-5 TRBD2 TRBJ2-1
TGTGCCAGCAGGGAAGACCTGACAGGGGGGTATGGCTACACCTTC CASREDLTGGYGYTF NA TRBV6-1 TRBD1 TRBJ1-2
TGCGCCAGCAGCTTACAGGGGGTCGCTGAAGCTTTCTTT CASSLQGVAEAFF NA TRBV5-1 TRBD1 TRBJ1-1
TGTGCCACCTCTGAAGTGGGCGGGACAGATACGCAGTATTTT CATSEVGGTDTQYF large TRBV6-1 NA TRBJ2-3
TGTGCCACCACCGTTAGGCAGGGGTACACCGGGGAGCTGTTTTTT CATTVRQGYTGELFF large TRBV6-5 NA TRBJ2-2
TGTGCCAGCACTAAGGACATAAAAGCCCGAGAGACCCAGTACTTC CASTKDIKARETQYF NA TRBV28 NA TRBJ2-5
TGTGCCAGTAGTATAGGGACCGATCAGCCCCAGCATTTT CASSIGTDQPQHF NA TRBV19 NA TRBJ1-5
TGTGCCTGGAGCCGTGGGACTAACCGAAACAATGAGCAGTTCTTC CAWSRGTNRNNEQFF NA TRBV30 TRBD2 TRBJ2-1
TGTGCCAGCAGTTGGGGGCCAGATAAGCAGTATTTT CASSWGPDKQYF NA TRBV7-9 NA TRBJ2-3
TGTGCCAGCAGCTTAGGGGGACTAGGCACAGATACGCAGTATTTT CASSLGGLGTDTQYF NA TRBV7-3 TRBD2 TRBJ2-3
TGCGCCAGCAGCCAAAACCGACTGGTTTCTAATTCACCCCTCCACTTT CASSQNRLVSNSPLHF NA TRBV4-1 NA TRBJ1-6